This T cell receptor (beta chain) was recovered during a study of cytomegalovirus exposure and HLA in healthy donors (dated by TCRdb to 2015 to 2018). For the study in its entirety: In an earlier analysis of some 550 of the donors, 250 to 350 Gb of sequence data and roughly 100 million unique TCR beta sequences from 150 million to 200 million T cells were reported. On average, around 230,000 unique TCR beta nucleotide sequences were sequenced per donor among 300 to 500 genotyped donors of the cohort, with about 17% of those sequences being non-productive. Roughly 5 DR-DQ haplotypes were treated as single units for association and clustering because of strong linkage in the cohort. Genome-wide SNP genotypes for about 60% of the 666 donors were used in a later genetic analysis, which treated that subset as a discovery cohort. The study profiled the T cell repertoires of 500 to 800 subjects by immunosequencing and related them to cytomegalovirus serostatus. The study combined high-throughput TCR immunosequencing, statistical association of individual TCRs with disease status, and machine learning to predict cytomegalovirus infection status. An early release covering about 600 HLA-typed donors comprised roughly 300 gigabases of sequencing data and tens of millions of unique TCR sequences. Donor age, sex, ethnicity and CMV serostatus were compiled together with the repertoire data. Class I and class II HLA loci were covered by the typing at four-digit resolution. In the later analysis, no new phenotypic data were used to find candidate immune exposures; instead, reliance was placed on TCR beta sequences and their occurrence across donors. Along with the approximately 700-subject first cohort, a separate validation cohort of over a hundred different subjects was used. Every repertoire in the discovery cohort had been generated on one and the same sequencing platform. The study aimed to test whether cataloging public T cell receptors could reveal signatures of past pathogen exposure. A later analysis re-analyzed previously published TCR beta repertoires from about 600 donors and added high-resolution HLA genotyping to study TCR occurrence patterns. Of the 300 to 500 genotyped donors, less than 90% were placed in the genetic ancestry cluster associated with self-reported Caucasian donors. Typing coverage varied by locus: roughly 629-640 donors for A, B, C, DRB1 and DQB1; 522 for DQA1; around 610 for DPA1; 450 to 480 for DPB1. An earlier analysis of several hundred of the donors used high-throughput TCR beta sequencing to judge whether each TCR beta V gene segment behaved as functional or pseudogenic.

Overall study results and their limits: The earlier analysis of approximately 560 of the donors excluded around 17 rarely observed V segments, including chromosome 9 orphons, because counts were too low. Linkage disequilibrium might explain the correlated functional status among segregating V segments, but an unknown experimental factor could not be ruled out. In a later analysis, 15,000 to 20,000 TCR beta sequences were associated with specific HLA alleles at a false discovery rate of 0.05. For the cohort, immune exposure information was limited to CMV serostatus. Across donors, most TCR sequences were observed very rarely, whereas some public TCRs were present in many individuals. Because some donors lacked HLA typing at each locus, the association tests relied only on the typed subset. A cluster of highly shared sequence variants was judged likely to be a technical artifact of the sequencing pipeline. According to the authors, the approach could potentially be generalized to other disease states and immunological phenotypes. The classifier was reported to diagnose cytomegalovirus status with high specificity and sensitivity in both the original cohort and the validation cohort. V-gene and J-gene trimming of TCR beta chains was associated with a missense DCLRE1C variant in a later genetic analysis, and the association was replicated in an independent cohort. A later analysis found that TCR association rates varied across HLA loci, with DRB1 alleles showing the most associated TCRs and HLA-C alleles the fewest. Assigning TCR associations to individual alleles was difficult when HLA alleles, especially DR and DQ, strongly co-occurred. Some IMGT-functional V segments, including TRBV6-2 and TRBV6-3, could not be distinguished by the 87-base-pair reads and were therefore excluded. A later analysis found that HLA-associated TCR beta chains were more clonally expanded and had lower generation probabilities than equally common non-associated chains. A further reported finding was that TCR beta sequences accurately predicted the HLA-A and HLA-B alleles for most subjects in the first cohort. This cohort had only TCR beta chains sequenced, and the lack of alpha or paired-chain data limited which features could be detected. A later analysis found that most CMV-associated TCR beta chains appeared HLA-restricted, with HLA associations seemingly driven largely by CMV exposure. In an earlier analysis of approximately 590 of the donors, most TCR beta V segments appeared in productive rearrangements about 87% or about 30% of the time, broadly matching IMGT annotations. The presence/absence analyses assumed that sequencing depth was roughly uniform across donors, and that assumption may not be true. A total of fewer than 200 TCR beta chains were listed by the study as associated with cytomegalovirus. A later analysis reported that several top co-occurrence clusters appeared linked to parvovirus B19, influenza, CMV and Epstein-Barr virus. In a later genetic analysis, fewer N-insertions in productive TCRs were reported among donors in an Asian-associated ancestry cluster than the approximately 710-donor mean. In vitro tests confirmed that three of the cytomegalovirus-associated TCR beta chains recognize cytomegalovirus antigens.

This clone was counted between two and nine times. What antigen it recognizes has not been identified. Base qualities are missing; no much larger clone stands one base away. Receptor amplification or capture employed the immunoSEQ multiplex PCR assay. A mixture of 60 forward primers for TCR Vbeta segments and 13 reverse primers for TCR Jbeta segments was used in the multiplex PCR. The CDR3 region of rearranged TCR beta genes was amplified from genomic DNA by a multiplex PCR assay. Amplified TCR beta libraries were sequenced as 87-base-pair reads on the Illumina HiSeq System. The authors processed their data as follows. Across the 700 or so repertoires, a later analysis counted 80 million or so unique TCR beta chains, 9.5 million to 12 million of which were shared by at least two donors. To remove PCR and sequencing errors, raw reads were error-corrected and collapsed into unique sequences using a nearest-neighbor algorithm that merged closely related sequences. To assign V, D and J gene segments, CDR3 sequences were aligned to IMGT reference sequences. For a sequence to be retained, at least a six-nucleotide match to both a V gene segment and a J gene segment was required. A rearrangement was called productive if the CDR3 had no stop codons and remained in frame with V and J, and every other rearrangement was called non-productive. Following IMGT convention, CDR3 was defined as the stretch from the second conserved V-encoded cysteine to the conserved J-encoded phenylalanine. In an earlier analysis of 500 to 650 of the donors, sequences lacking an unambiguous match to a single V gene segment were excluded. In an earlier analysis of approximately 590 of the donors, a V segment was called functional when productive rearrangements were above 56.7%, and segregating when the standard deviation between donors exceeded 5%. A statistical classification framework was built to diagnose cytomegalovirus status from the catalog of TCR beta chain sequences. A later analysis assigned V and J genes by comparing TCR nucleotide sequences with IMGT/GENE-DB human TR gene sequences. A later analysis assigned CDR3 sequences and most-parsimonious VDJ recombination scenarios with the TCRdist pipeline. In a later analysis, every TCR beta chain was defined by the combination of its CDR3 amino acid sequence and its V-gene family, and reads without a unique V-gene family were dropped. As a way to deal with suspected cross-contamination and a sequencing artifact, a later analysis dropped 640 or so nucleotide sequences that were highly shared and had low generation probability. A later analysis calculated a clonal expansion index for each public chain from normalized within-repertoire ranks of inferred template counts. In a later analysis, generation probabilities were computed using a VDJ recombination model fitted to out-of-frame rearrangements, and the results were checked against IGoR. A later analysis scored TCR-TCR, TCR-HLA and TCR-CMV co-occurrence with hypergeometric tests, applying a repertoire-size bias correction to TCR pairs. False discovery rates were estimated in a later analysis by permuting HLA or CMV assignments 20 times. A later analysis grouped co-occurring TCRs with DBSCAN, adding TCRdist sequence similarity when clustering within HLA-allele-positive subsets. For co-occurrence clustering, repertoires with fewer than 30,000 or more than 120,000 public chains were excluded, along with about five repertoires with anomalous nucleotide sharing. TCRdb stores this immuneACCESS table with in-frame sequences only. Part of the clones is absent; in the studies checked, under half of the shortfall reflects unresolved V genes, and no reason is known for the rest. From that table come the V and J calls and clone size; the DNA was used to work out D and trimming. The sample table shows some 150,000 clones, and around 60% are seen once. The ten largest account for roughly 6.8% of the sample.

Via the germline V gene (reference sequence), CDR1 is MNHNY and CDR2 SVGAGI. From its cysteine to its phenylalanine, the CDR3 spans 15 amino acids. The kept DNA is CDR3 alone, 45 bases in frame from the first base. Trimming takes 6 bases off V and 7 bases off J; junction bases not matched to a gene: 9. In total, roughly 710 healthy bone marrow donors made up the cohort. Cohort members were all nominally healthy when sampled, although unrecorded immune exposures were likely present. The donor tested CMV seropositive, placing the donor among the 289 seropositive members of the cohort. A peripheral blood sample was provided by each donor, and peripheral blood mononuclear cells were used for TCR beta sequencing. Genomic DNA was extracted from the blood cell samples with the Qiagen DNeasy Blood Extraction Kit.

Sequenced: PBMCs. The sequence came from a woman aged 55-70 years in good health and CMV-seropositive. The sequence joins TRBV6-6 to TRBJ1-4; 9 bases in the junction line up with TRBD1. The nucleotide sequence reads TGTGCCAGCAGAACCGCACAGGGGGCGGGTGAAAAACTGTTTTTT. Translated, it reads CASRTAQGAGEKLFF.